The sequence of this TCR beta chain was determined in a study of T cell responses to AZD1222 COVID-19 vaccine. The study, taken as a whole, reports: Mostly white British, mostly female donors; authors suggested clonal diversity may be underestimated. No repertoire was sampled before or during the peak T cell response, only after it. Nearly half of spike-specific TCRs reportedly go after variant regions that carry no mutations.

With regard to this clone: Its antigen remains unidentified.

The CDR3 runs to 14 residues. The V end lost 4 bases, the J end lost 0 bases, and 9 bases lay between the germline ends. Germline assignment: CDR1 SEHNR and CDR2 FQNEAQ (reference sequence). Assay: immunoSEQ multiplex PCR; the TCRdb copy retains only in-frame clones and omits some. Found here are approximately 150,000 clones, 91% of them singletons; the top ten hold 3.8%. The specimen comprised peripheral blood, sampled 28 days after the second AZD1222 dose. V is TRBV7-9 and J is TRBJ1-1, with a possible D match to TRBD1 (5 bases). The receptor was isolated from an adult who received the AZD1222 COVID-19 vaccine. CDR3 DNA: TGTGCCAGCAGCTCCCAGGGCCTGAACACTGAAGCTTTCTTT. It translates to CASSSQGLNTEAFF. The whole variable domain, filled in from reference TRBV7-9 and TRBJ1-1, reads DTGVSQNPRHKITKRGQNVTFRCDPISEHNRLYWYRQTLGQGPEFLTYFQNEAQLEKSRLLSDRFSAERPKGSFSTLEIQRTEQGDSAMYLCASSSQGLNTEAFFGQGTRLTVV.